This T cell receptor (beta chain) stems from a study of immune heterogeneity within non-small cell lung tumors. The template for each sample was roughly 600 ng of genomic DNA, which had been extracted from bulk tumor tissue. Collection of several biopsies per primary tumor, spaced far apart, took place during surgery. Curative operations were performed on patients who had untreated, newly diagnosed non-small cell lung cancer. Everyone who gave samples had just been diagnosed with non-small cell lung cancer and was having surgery with curative intent. Germline CDR1 and CDR2: MNHNS and SASEGT. CDR3 size: 16 residues. V was shortened by 6 bases and J by 0 bases, with 15 bases between the two germline ends. With 32 V and 13 J primers, multiplex PCR amplified the TCR beta CDR3. Each CDR3 protein is one row after TCRdb ran MiXCR on the multiplex PCR reads. The sample yields around 29,000 distinct CDR3 sequences, about 29% seen once.

This clonotype was counted many times. The material sequenced was lung tumor tissue. This sequence joins TRBV6-1 and TRBJ1-5, with D perhaps TRBD1 (5 bases). The sequence was obtained from a man aged 35-49 years with non-small cell lung cancer. CDR3 in amino acids: CASSHSGAYSNQPQHF. In DNA, the CDR3 is TGTGCCAGCAGCCATTCCGGGGCCTATAGCAATCAGCCCCAGCATTTT.